This is a list of T cell receptor beta chains from one sample in a study of OX40 agonist ivuxolimab in advanced cancers. Profiled with immunoSEQ multiplex PCR; TCRdb holds only in-frame clones, not every one. The sample contains 78,000 or so clones, approximately 91% of which appear only once. The source material was CD4+ or CD8+ T cells sorted from blood, sampled in a trial of the OX40 agonist ivuxolimab. Receptors were obtained from an adult with an advanced solid tumor such as melanoma, head and neck, liver or kidney cancer. The CDR3 runs from the conserved cysteine through the conserved F or W. Each record gives: V gene, J gene, D gene, clone size, CDR3 DNA, CDR3 protein. The D gene is left open where the match is weak. Where a row states a size, it is once, few, many or the class of an expanded clone; other rows omit it.

TRBV2	TRBJ1-4	-	-	TGTGCCAGCGGGGCGGACCGCTCCTCTAATGAAAAACTGTTTTTT	CASGADRSSNEKLFF
TRBV10-1	TRBJ2-1	-	-	TGCGCCAGCAGTGTGGGGTACTCCTACAATGAGCAGTTCTTC	CASSVGYSYNEQFF
TRBV6-1	TRBJ1-1	-	-	TGTGCCAGCAGCTTACAGGGGAACACTGAAGCTTTCTTT	CASSLQGNTEAFF
TRBV7-8	TRBJ2-2	TRBD2	-	TGTGCCAGCAGCTTAGTCGGGAGGGCCAACACCGGGGAGCTGTTTTTT	CASSLVGRANTGELFF
TRBV5-1	TRBJ2-3	-	-	TGCGCCAGCAGCGAGGTCGGAGATACGCAGTATTTT	CASSEVGDTQYF
TRBV5-6	TRBJ2-4	-	-	TGTGCCAGCAGCTTGGAGGTCCTTGGGGGCATTCAGTACTTC	CASSLEVLGGIQYF
TRBV9	TRBJ1-4	-	-	TGTGCCAGCAGGGGGAACAATAACGAAAAACTGTTTTTT	CASRGNNNEKLFF
TRBV6-1	TRBJ2-7	TRBD2	-	TGTGCCAGCAGTGACGCCGGGACTAGCGGATCCTACGAGCAGTACTTC	CASSDAGTSGSYEQYF
TRBV19	TRBJ2-3	TRBD1	-	TGTGCCAGTAGTACCGGACAGGGGGCTCCAGATACGCAGTATTTT	CASSTGQGAPDTQYF
TRBV20-1	TRBJ2-1	-	-	TGCAGTGGGATGGCGACGCGTGAGCAGTTCTTC	CSGMATREQFF
TRBV5-4	TRBJ2-2	-	-	TGTGCCAGCAGCTTGCAGGGGACGTACACCGGGGAGCTGTTTTTT	CASSLQGTYTGELFF
TRBV5-1	TRBJ1-5	-	-	TGCGCCAGCAGCTTGGGACCCAGTAGCAATCAGCCCCAGCATTTT	CASSLGPSSNQPQHF
TRBV7-3	TRBJ2-2	-	-	TGTGCCAGCAGCCCCAACGGGGCTGACACCGGGGAGCTGTTTTTT	CASSPNGADTGELFF
TRBV5-5	TRBJ2-7	-	-	TGTGCCAGCAGCACAGGGACCTACGAGCAGTACTTC	CASSTGTYEQYF
TRBV5-1	TRBJ2-5	TRBD1	once	TGCGCCAGCAGCCAGGGACAGGGATTAGGGGAGACCCAGTACTTC	CASSQGQGLGETQYF
TRBV2	TRBJ2-7	-	-	TGTGCCAGCAGTGAATTGCAGGGGACCGTCTACGAGCAGTACTTC	CASSELQGTVYEQYF
TRBV7-3	TRBJ2-3	TRBD2	-	TGTGCCAGCAGCCTTAGCGGGAGGGCCTCCGATACGCAGTATTTT	CASSLSGRASDTQYF
TRBV9	TRBJ2-2	TRBD1	-	TGTGCCAGCAGCGGGGGACAGTTTTCCGGGGAGCTGTTTTTT	CASSGGQFSGELFF
TRBV10-3	TRBJ1-5	-	-	TGTGCCATCAGTGGATCTCAAGATCAGCCCCAGCATTTT	CAISGSQDQPQHF
TRBV6-5	TRBJ2-4	-	-	TGTGCCAGCAGGGCTAAGGGCGGTCGCAAAAACATTCAGTACTTC	CASRAKGGRKNIQYF
TRBV18	TRBJ2-7	TRBD2	-	TGTGCCAGCTCACCACCGGGACTAGCGGGGACCTACGAGCAGTACTTC	CASSPPGLAGTYEQYF
TRBV5-8	TRBJ1-2	TRBD1	-	TGTGCCAGCAACTCCCGGGACAGGGTATACGGCTACACCTTC	CASNSRDRVYGYTF
TRBV4-1	TRBJ1-2	-	-	TGCGCCAGCAGCCAGGACGAACTCTATGGCTACACCTTC	CASSQDELYGYTF
TRBV11-3	TRBJ2-1	-	-	TGTGCCAGCAGCCAGACAGGAAATGAGCAGTTCTTC	CASSQTGNEQFF
TRBV10-2	TRBJ1-2	-	-	TGCGCCAGCACCCTGGACAGATTTGGCTACACCTTC	CASTLDRFGYTF
TRBV5-1	TRBJ2-1	TRBD2	-	TGCGCCAGCAGCTTGGGAGCTAGCGGGGTAGGGGAGCAGTTCTTC	CASSLGASGVGEQFF
TRBV11-1	TRBJ2-5	-	-	TGTGCCAGCAGCGTACCAGGTTCCCGGGAGACCCAGTACTTC	CASSVPGSRETQYF
TRBV4-2	TRBJ1-1	-	-	TGTGCCAGCAGCCCAGAGACAGATACTGAAGCTTTCTTT	CASSPETDTEAFF
TRBV11-2	TRBJ1-4	-	-	TGTGCCAGCAGCTTAGATATCCAGGCCGAAAAACTGTTTTTT	CASSLDIQAEKLFF
TRBV5-1	TRBJ2-2	TRBD1	once	TGCGCCAGCAGCTTGGCGACAGGGGTTACCGGGGAGCTGTTTTTT	CASSLATGVTGELFF
TRBV6-5	TRBJ1-4	-	-	TGTGCCAGCAGTTATCGGGGGAATAATGAAAAACTGTTTTTT	CASSYRGNNEKLFF
TRBV2	TRBJ2-7	-	-	TGTGCCAGCAGGTTAGTCAGCTACGAGCAGTACTTC	CASRLVSYEQYF
TRBV29-1	TRBJ2-7	TRBD1	-	TGCAGCGTTGGAGGTAGGGACAGGGGTTATTCCTACGAGCAGTACTTC	CSVGGRDRGYSYEQYF
TRBV5-5	TRBJ1-1	-	-	TGTGCCAGCAGCATCGCAGGCTTGAACACTGAAGCTTTCTTT	CASSIAGLNTEAFF
TRBV5-1	TRBJ2-3	TRBD2	once	TGCGCCAGCAGCCTCCTAGCGGGAGGTTCCCCAGATACGCAGTATTTT	CASSLLAGGSPDTQYF